These 31 T cell receptor beta chains were sequenced from one sample in a study of blood T cell repertoires in COVID-19. Assay: immunoSEQ multiplex PCR; the TCRdb copy retains only in-frame clones and omits some. The sample consists of around 310,000 clones, around nine tenths of them appearing once. Material for sequencing was peripheral blood. The receptor set was obtained from a woman aged 25 to 45 with COVID-19, enrolled during active disease.

DNA for the CDR3: TGTGCCAGCAGTTTATTGGGACTTGGAAACACCATATATTTT. Amino acids: CASSLLGLGNTIYF. This chain connects TRBV28 to TRBJ1-3, with TRBD1 as a possible D gene (5 bases). The CDR3 has 14 amino acids. CDR1 is MDHEN and CDR2 is SYDVKM in the germline V gene. V dropped 1 base and J dropped 3 bases, with 7 bases sitting between them.

This clone was counted once. The V and J genes are TRBV9 and TRBJ2-3, with 7 bases fitting TRBD2. J lost 2 bases, V lost 3 bases, and 3 bases had no gene match. This CDR3 spans 14 amino acids. Germline loops: CDR1 SGDLS, CDR2 YYNGEE. For the CDR3, the DNA is TGTGCCAGCAGCGGACTAGCCACCACAGATACGCAGTATTTT. Encoded protein: CASSGLATTDTQYF.

The CDR3 nucleotides read TGTGCCACCAGCTCCGGGAGGACAGGGGACTCCGAGCAGTACTTC. It translates to CATSSGRTGDSEQYF. This chain links TRBV15 with TRBJ2-7; 9 nucleotides line up with TRBD1. J lost 6 bases, V lost 5 bases, and 11 bases had no gene match. CDR3 length equals 15 residues. The germline CDR1 and CDR2 sequences are LNHNV and YYDKDF (reference sequence).

This sequence joins TRBV27 and TRBJ1-5, with 7 nucleotides matching TRBD1. V was pared by 5 bases and J by 9 bases, with 10 bases of the junction left unmatched. The CDR3 length is 14 residues. Germline assignment: CDR1 MNHEY and CDR2 SMNVEV (reference sequence). CDR3 bases: TGTGCCAGCAGTCCCGGAGACAGGGCAAGGCCCCAGCATTTT. As protein: CASSPGDRARPQHF.

The rearrangement uses TRBV5-4 and TRBJ2-5; no definite D call. Germline loops: CDR1 SGHNT, CDR2 YYREEE (reference sequence). The CDR3 spans 15 residues. Trimming cost V 6 bases and J 3 bases, with 18 bases left between them. This CDR3 is CASNNIARFEETQYF. The CDR3 region has the DNA TGTGCCAGCAACAACATAGCTAGGTTCGAAGAGACCCAGTACTTC. The full variable domain, in which reference TRBV5-4 and TRBJ2-5 provide the parts outside the CDR3, is ETGVTQSPTHLIKTRGQQVTLRCSSQSGHNTVSWYQQALGQGPQFIFQYYREEENGRGNFPPRFSGLQFPNYSSELNVNALELDDSALYLCASNNIARFEETQYFGPGTRLLVL.

The chain links TRBV29-1 to TRBJ2-3, with D tentatively TRBD1 (6 bases). V was pared by 8 bases and J by 0 bases, with 15 bases between. CDR3 length: 14 amino acids. Per the germline V gene, CDR1 is SQVTM and CDR2 is ANQGSEA. CDR3 bases: TGCAGCTCTAACCGGGACACCAGCACAGATACGCAGTATTTT. Its protein is CSSNRDTSTDTQYF.

This sequence joins TRBV7-9 and TRBJ2-5; perhaps TRBD1 as D (6 bases). Germline V lookup: CDR1 SEHNR, CDR2 FQNEAQ (reference sequence). V lost 5 bases and J lost 3, with 13 bases in between. CDR3 length equals 14 residues. CDR3 in amino acids: CASSPPSGEETQYF. The DNA of the CDR3 is TGTGCCAGCAGCCCCCCCTCAGGGGAAGAGACCCAGTACTTC.

The gene calls are TRBV19 and TRBJ2-3, with 9 positions matching TRBD1. V shed 6 bases and J 3 bases; nucleotides not matched to a gene: 7. The CDR3 consists of 15 residues. CDR1 is LNHDA, CDR2 SQIVND, per germline (reference sequence). CDR3 sequence: CASREVGTGTDTQYF. The CDR3 coding sequence is TGTGCCAGTAGGGAGGTAGGGACAGGGACAGATACGCAGTATTTT.

The chain combines TRBV5-4 with TRBJ2-1; TRBD2 agrees at 7 bases. The CDR3 totals 14 residues. Germline V lookup: CDR1 SGHNT, CDR2 YYREEE (reference sequence). The junction had 9 bases not matched to a gene; V was cut back by 5 bases and J by 7 bases. CDR3 bases: TGTGCCAGCAGGGAACGGACTAGGAGAAATGAGCAGTTCTTC. Translating gives CASRERTRRNEQFF.

The rearrangement joins TRBV19 to TRBJ2-5; D not certain. V was trimmed by 6 bases and J by 0 bases, leaving 17 bases between them. The CDR3 spans 16 residues. CDR1 LNHDA and CDR2 SQIVND come from the germline V gene (reference sequence). Here the CDR3 DNA reads TGTGCCAGTAGGAAATCGGTGTTTGAGTACCAAGAGACCCAGTACTTC. Translating gives CASRKSVFEYQETQYF.

This chain joins TRBV19 and TRBJ1-6, with TRBD1 matching over 9 bases. V lost 6 bases and J lost 0; bases outside the gene matches: 3. The CDR3 covers 16 residues. Germline V CDR1 and CDR2: LNHDA, SQIVND (reference sequence). CDR3 DNA: TGTGCCAGTAGGAGGGACAGGGACTCCTATAATTCACCCCTCCACTTT. Protein sequence: CASRRDRDSYNSPLHF.

The J gene is TRBJ2-5, the V gene TRBV7-8; 9 bases align to TRBD2. The CDR3 is made up of 15 amino acids. Trimming cost V 1 base and J 5 bases; bases outside gene matches: 5. The germline V gene encodes CDR1 SGHVS and CDR2 FQNEAQ. Written as DNA, the CDR3 is TGTGCCAGCAGCTTAGTACTGAGCGGGAGGGAGACCCAGTACTTC. It yields the protein CASSLVLSGRETQYF.

This clone was found once. In the same sample, other DNA sequences code for this CDR3. The rearrangement links TRBV5-1 to TRBJ2-6; tentatively, D is TRBD2 (5 bases). Germline V lookup: CDR1 SGHRS, CDR2 YFSETQ. The CDR3 consists of 16 residues. The V gene lost 4 bases and the J gene lost 0 bases, with 11 bases spanning the gap. CDR3 sequence reads: CASSPREGSGANVLTF. The CDR3 DNA reads as TGCGCCAGCAGCCCTCGCGAGGGCTCTGGGGCCAACGTCCTGACTTTC. Full variable domain (missing parts from reference TRBV5-1 and TRBJ2-6): KAGVTQTPRYLIKTRGQQVTLSCSPISGHRSVSWYQQTPGQGLQFLFEYFSETQRNKGNFPGRFSGRQFSNSRSEMNVSTLELGDSALYLCASSPREGSGANVLTFGAGSRLTVL.

The V and J genes are TRBV14 and TRBJ2-7, with 10 nucleotides matching TRBD2. V shed 1 base and J 5 bases; nucleotides not matched to a gene: 14. The CDR3 runs to 18 residues. Germline CDR1 reads SGHDN; CDR2 reads FVKESK. CDR3 amino acids: CASSQGGSSGRYLNEQYF. CDR3 nucleotide sequence: TGTGCCAGCAGCCAAGGGGGGAGTAGCGGGAGGTATCTGAACGAGCAGTACTTC.

The chain joins TRBV11-3 to TRBJ2-2; 12 bases fit TRBD2. The length of the CDR3 is 14 residues. V dropped 5 bases and J dropped 7; count of bases not matched to a gene: 2. CDR1 and CDR2 (germline): SGHNT, YENEEA. Written as DNA, the CDR3 is TGTGCCAGCAGCAAACTAGCGGGAGGCGGGGAGCTGTTTTTT. Protein product: CASSKLAGGGELFF.

This chain uses TRBV5-1 with TRBJ1-6; weak D call: TRBD1 (5 bases). The CDR3 consists of 15 residues. With 1 base removed from V and 6 bases from J, the gap between germline ends came to 11 bases. Germline V gene lookup returns CDR1 SGHRS and CDR2 YFSETQ. In DNA, the CDR3 is TGCGCCAGCAGCTTGTCTGGGGCGCGTAATTCACCCCTCCACTTT. This gives the protein CASSLSGARNSPLHF.

The gene calls are TRBV24-1 and TRBJ2-3; no clear D gene. The CDR3 totals 13 residues. Germline V lookup: CDR1 KGHDR, CDR2 SFDVKD. V was shortened by 3 bases and J by 0 bases, with 3 bases between the two germline ends. The CDR3 region is CATSDGSTDTQYF. For the CDR3, the DNA is TGTGCCACCAGTGATGGCAGCACAGATACGCAGTATTTT.

This clone was picked up one time. The CDR3 region has the DNA TGTGCCAGCAGCCAAGGGGGACAGGGGGCTAATGGTTCACCCCTCCACTTT. Translation gives CASSQGGQGANGSPLHF. The rearrangement links TRBV3-1 (or the pseudogene TRBV3-2) to TRBJ1-6; 12 bases map to TRBD1. CDR1 LGHDT and CDR2 YNNKEL come from the germline V gene (reference sequence). CDR3 length: 17 residues. The V gene end was trimmed by 1 base and the J gene end by 9 bases; junction bases not matched to a gene: 7.

This sequence joins TRBV7-8 and TRBJ1-4; 7 bases match TRBD1. In germline, CDR1 is SGHVS, CDR2 FQNEAQ. The V gene end was trimmed by 1 base and the J gene end by 8 bases; junction bases not matched to a gene: 7. CDR3 length: 15 residues. Here the CDR3 reads CASSLVGQAGEKLFF. Here the CDR3 DNA reads TGTGCCAGCAGCTTAGTTGGACAGGCCGGGGAAAAACTGTTTTTT.

This chain uses TRBV9 with TRBJ1-1; D remains unclear. Trimming left V 0 bases short and J 0 bases short, with 12 bases between. This CDR3 has 16 residues. Germline V gives CDR1 SGDLS, CDR2 YYNGEE. The CDR3 sequence: CASSVGAEIMNTEAFF. The DNA of the CDR3 is TGTGCCAGCAGCGTAGGAGCCGAGATAATGAACACTGAAGCTTTCTTT. Using reference TRBV9 and TRBJ1-1 for the parts outside the CDR3, the full variable domain is DSGVTQTPKHLITATGQRVTLRCSPRSGDLSVYWYQQSLDQGLQFLIQYYNGEERAKGNILERFSAQQFPDLHSELNLSSLELGDSALYFCASSVGAEIMNTEAFFGQGTRLTVV.

This clone turned up a few times. The V gene is TRBV6-5, the J gene TRBJ1-2; 10 bases map to TRBD1. Germline CDR1 MNHEY, CDR2 SVGAGI. V lost 6 bases, J lost 8 bases, and 6 bases stayed unmatched. The CDR3 has 13 residues. The CDR3 reads CASRSTGGEGYTF. CDR3 nucleotides: TGTGCCAGCAGGTCGACAGGGGGCGAGGGCTACACCTTC.

This chain joins TRBV24-1 and TRBJ1-5, with a tentative D call TRBD1 (5 bases). Deletions cut 0 bases from V and 5 bases from J, with 7 bases between. CDR1 and CDR2 from the germline V gene are KGHDR and SFDVKD. The CDR3 is 14 residues long. The CDR3 reads CATSDLDSYQPQHF. The CDR3 nucleotides read TGTGCCACCAGTGATTTGGACAGTTATCAGCCCCAGCATTTT.

The CDR3 sequence: CASGLVLGASGTEAFF. In DNA, the CDR3 is TGTGCTAGTGGTTTGGTACTGGGGGCCTCGGGCACTGAAGCTTTCTTT. This chain uses TRBV12-5 with TRBJ1-1; a possible D gene is TRBD1 (6 bases). The CDR3 length is 16 residues. The germline CDR1 and CDR2 sequences are LGHNT and FRNRAP. Trimming pared 0 bases from V and 4 bases from J, leaving 15 bases between.

CDR3 sequence (DNA): TGTGCCAGCAGTCCGGACTCCTACTACGAGCAGTACTTC. As protein: CASSPDSYYEQYF. The J gene is TRBJ2-7, the V gene TRBV7-9; D might be TRBD2 (5 bases). Germline loops: CDR1 SEHNR, CDR2 FQNEAQ (reference sequence). Trimming pared 6 bases from V and 3 bases from J, leaving 12 bases between. There are 13 residues in the CDR3.

The CDR3 loop is CASNPVAGGKETQYF. CDR3 in DNA: TGTGCCAGCAACCCCGTGGCGGGGGGAAAAGAGACCCAGTACTTC. The V and J genes are TRBV2 and TRBJ2-5; TRBD2 matches 8 bases. The CDR3 consists of 15 residues. The V gene's germline CDR1 is SNHLY and CDR2 FYNNEI. V was clipped by 7 bases and J by 3 bases; unmatched bases: 10.

V is TRBV6-4 and J is TRBJ1-4; tentative D call: TRBD1 (5 bases). The CDR3 has 15 residues. Germline V gene lookup returns CDR1 MRHNA and CDR2 SNTAGT. Trimming removed 7 bases from V and 5 bases from J, with 17 bases in between. CDR3 DNA: TGTGCCAGCAAAATGGGAAACAGGATAAATGAAAAACTGTTTTTT. Its translation is CASKMGNRINEKLFF.

This clone is a singleton in its sample. The genes are TRBV7-2 and TRBJ2-7, with TRBD1 as a possible D gene (6 bases). CDR1 and CDR2 (germline): SGHTA, FQGNSA. The CDR3 loop spans 16 amino acids. V lost 1 base to trimming and J lost 5 bases, with 18 bases between them. CDR3 protein: CASSLVRGSVRDEQYF. CDR3 nucleotide sequence: TGTGCCAGCAGCTTAGTCAGGGGCTCCGTCCGTGACGAGCAGTACTTC.

The genes are TRBV10-3 and TRBJ2-7; a weak D match, TRBD2 (5 bases). The CDR3 runs to 14 residues. The germline V gene encodes CDR1 ENHRY and CDR2 SYGVKD. Trimming removed 4 bases from V and 3 bases from J, with 13 bases in between. The CDR3 is CAISVTSRDYEQYF. CDR3 in DNA: TGTGCCATCAGTGTGACAAGCCGGGACTACGAGCAGTACTTC.

The chain recombines TRBV19 with TRBJ2-1; the match to TRBD2 covers 13 bases. Trimming removed 5 bases from V and 4 bases from J; junction bases left unmatched: 11. Germline CDR1 LNHDA, CDR2 SQIVND (reference sequence). This CDR3 contains 18 residues. As DNA, the CDR3 is TGTGCCAGTAGTGAAGGGACTAGCGGGGTGCTTAGGTACAATGAGCAGTTCTTC. Protein: CASSEGTSGVLRYNEQFF.

There are many counts of this clone. The chain is built from TRBV6-6 and TRBJ2-7; possible D gene TRBD1, 5 bases. The V gene lost 0 bases and the J gene lost 1 base, with 10 bases spanning the gap. The CDR3 is 15 residues long. CDR1 and CDR2 (germline): MNHNY, SVGAGI (reference sequence). CDR3: CASSYSSDSSYEQYF. In nucleotides, the CDR3 is TGTGCCAGCAGTTACTCCTCCGACAGTTCCTACGAGCAGTACTTC.

The gene calls are TRBV7-9 and TRBJ2-1, with D perhaps TRBD2 (5 bases). Trimming stripped 2 bases from V and 2 bases from J, with 10 bases between. This CDR3 contains 15 residues. Per the germline V gene, CDR1 is SEHNR and CDR2 is FQNEAQ (reference sequence). DNA of the CDR3: TGTGCCAGCAGCTTACTGGGCGGGCCCTACAATGAGCAGTTCTTC. Its translation: CASSLLGGPYNEQFF.